These T cell receptor beta chains were read from a single sample in a study of cytomegalovirus exposure and HLA in healthy donors. Clones were read by immunoSEQ multiplex PCR, and TCRdb kept only the in-frame ones, dropping some. The table records approximately 80,000 clones, about 68% of them present only once. The sample consisted of PBMCs. Receptors were obtained from a man aged 30 to 45 in good health and CMV-seropositive. Each CDR3 is given with its conserved first and last residue. A D gene is named only where the DNA matches it firmly. Not all rows give a size; the values are once, few, many and, for expanded clones, a class.

v_call: TRBV27; clone_size: .; j_call: TRBJ2-1; d_call: .; cdr3_nt: TGTGCCAGCAGTGTCCAAGGTAGGGGCGGTGAGCAGTTCTTC; cdr3_aa: CASSVQGRGGEQFF
v_call: TRBV5-1; clone_size: .; j_call: TRBJ1-4; d_call: TRBD1; cdr3_nt: TGCGCCAGCAGCTTGCCAGGGGGATCAACTAATGAAAAACTGTTTTTT; cdr3_aa: CASSLPGGSTNEKLFF
v_call: TRBV28; clone_size: .; j_call: TRBJ2-3; d_call: .; cdr3_nt: TGTGCCAGCAGTTTGCTCCGAGGGACAGATACGCAGTATTTT; cdr3_aa: CASSLLRGTDTQYF
v_call: TRBV7-9; clone_size: .; j_call: TRBJ1-4; d_call: .; cdr3_nt: TGTGCCAGCAGCTCCTATTCAACTGGAGGGGTTAATGAAAAACTGTTTTTT; cdr3_aa: CASSSYSTGGVNEKLFF
v_call: TRBV4-2; clone_size: .; j_call: TRBJ1-3; d_call: TRBD1; cdr3_nt: TGTGCCAGCACCCCCGGGACAGGGGGCTGGGGAAACACCATATATTTT; cdr3_aa: CASTPGTGGWGNTIYF
v_call: TRBV4-1; clone_size: .; j_call: TRBJ2-2; d_call: TRBD2; cdr3_nt: TGCGCCAGCAGCTCTCTAGCGGGGTCCGGGGAGCTGTTTTTT; cdr3_aa: CASSSLAGSGELFF
v_call: TRBV7-6; clone_size: .; j_call: TRBJ1-4; d_call: .; cdr3_nt: TGTGCCAGCAGCTTGAGGTCCCGGACAGCGACAGATGAAAAACTGTTTTTT; cdr3_aa: CASSLRSRTATDEKLFF
v_call: TRBV15; clone_size: .; j_call: TRBJ2-4; d_call: TRBD1; cdr3_nt: TGTGCCACCAGACGGGACAGTGAAGCCAAAAACATTCAGTACTTC; cdr3_aa: CATRRDSEAKNIQYF
v_call: TRBV5-1; clone_size: .; j_call: TRBJ2-2; d_call: .; cdr3_nt: TGCGCCAGCAGTCATGACAGAACCGGGGAGCTGTTTTTT; cdr3_aa: CASSHDRTGELFF
v_call: TRBV5-4; clone_size: .; j_call: TRBJ1-2; d_call: .; cdr3_nt: TGTGCCAGCAGCTTGGCCCCTGAGGCAGGGCCTATCTATGGCTACACCTTC; cdr3_aa: CASSLAPEAGPIYGYTF
v_call: TRBV9; clone_size: .; j_call: TRBJ1-1; d_call: .; cdr3_nt: TGTGCCAGCAGCGGGTCCCTAATGAACACTGAAGCTTTCTTT; cdr3_aa: CASSGSLMNTEAFF
v_call: TRBV7-2; clone_size: .; j_call: TRBJ2-3; d_call: TRBD2; cdr3_nt: TGTGCCAGCAGCCCCCGACTAGCGGCCCCAAGGGATACGCAGTATTTT; cdr3_aa: CASSPRLAAPRDTQYF
v_call: TRBV29-1; clone_size: .; j_call: TRBJ1-1; d_call: .; cdr3_nt: TGCAGCGTTGATATAGTGGCGGCCGGGGCTTTCTTT; cdr3_aa: CSVDIVAAGAFF
v_call: TRBV5-5; clone_size: .; j_call: TRBJ1-2; d_call: .; cdr3_nt: TGTGCCAGCAGCACCCCGGGACAAGTCTATGGCTACACCTTC; cdr3_aa: CASSTPGQVYGYTF
v_call: TRBV6-1; clone_size: .; j_call: TRBJ2-1; d_call: TRBD1; cdr3_nt: TGTGCCAGCAGCCCTAGACAGGGTTCCTACAATGAGCAGTTCTTC; cdr3_aa: CASSPRQGSYNEQFF
v_call: TRBV10-1; clone_size: .; j_call: TRBJ1-1; d_call: .; cdr3_nt: TGCGCCAGCAGTACAGGGTTGGAGACTGAAGCTTTCTTT; cdr3_aa: CASSTGLETEAFF
v_call: TRBV6-1; clone_size: .; j_call: TRBJ1-2; d_call: .; cdr3_nt: TGTGCCAGCAGTGACGGGGGTGTGGGCTACACCTTC; cdr3_aa: CASSDGGVGYTF
v_call: TRBV19; clone_size: .; j_call: TRBJ1-3; d_call: TRBD1; cdr3_nt: TGTGCCAGTAGCGAGACAGGGACTGGAAACACCATATATTTT; cdr3_aa: CASSETGTGNTIYF
v_call: TRBV15; clone_size: .; j_call: TRBJ2-1; d_call: TRBD2; cdr3_nt: TGTGCCACCAGCAGCCGCGGGGGCTCCTACAATGAGCAGTTCTTC; cdr3_aa: CATSSRGGSYNEQFF
v_call: TRBV28; clone_size: few; j_call: TRBJ2-1; d_call: .; cdr3_nt: TGTGCCAGCAGTTTAAGGGGAATGGACAATGAGCAGTTCTTC; cdr3_aa: CASSLRGMDNEQFF
v_call: TRBV4-2; clone_size: few; j_call: TRBJ2-7; d_call: .; cdr3_nt: TGTGCCAGCAGCCAAGGTCGGTCCGGTGTGACCTACGAGCAGTACTTC; cdr3_aa: CASSQGRSGVTYEQYF
v_call: TRBV21-1; clone_size: .; j_call: TRBJ2-6; d_call: .; cdr3_nt: TGTGCCAGCAACCTAGGACAGTATGACTCTGGGGCCAACGTCCTGACTTTC; cdr3_aa: CASNLGQYDSGANVLTF